The source of this TCR beta chain is a study of CD8 T cells in ankylosing spondylitis. This clonotype was detected many times. Its antigen is not identified. TCRdb fed the 5' RACE reads into MiXCR, producing one record per CDR3 protein. The sample lists 500,000 or so distinct CDR3 sequences; 5.3% were seen once. Notes on the study in general: Characteristic, it appeared, of ankylosing spondylitis blood was a TCR beta motif of about eight highly homologous variants.

The CDR3 is 13 residues long. Trimming cost V 3 bases and J 14 bases, with 16 bases left between them. Germline CDR1 SEHNR, CDR2 FQNEAQ (reference sequence). This chain joins TRBV7-9 and TRBJ1-4; possibly TRBD1 for D (6 bases). Sequenced input: blood, either unsorted or a sorted T cell fraction (not recorded which). The TCR comes from a male donor with ankylosing spondylitis. The CDR3 sequence: CASSLIVRGRLFF. The CDR3 DNA follows: TGTGCCAGCAGCTTGATCGTCAGGGGCCGGCTGTTTTTT.